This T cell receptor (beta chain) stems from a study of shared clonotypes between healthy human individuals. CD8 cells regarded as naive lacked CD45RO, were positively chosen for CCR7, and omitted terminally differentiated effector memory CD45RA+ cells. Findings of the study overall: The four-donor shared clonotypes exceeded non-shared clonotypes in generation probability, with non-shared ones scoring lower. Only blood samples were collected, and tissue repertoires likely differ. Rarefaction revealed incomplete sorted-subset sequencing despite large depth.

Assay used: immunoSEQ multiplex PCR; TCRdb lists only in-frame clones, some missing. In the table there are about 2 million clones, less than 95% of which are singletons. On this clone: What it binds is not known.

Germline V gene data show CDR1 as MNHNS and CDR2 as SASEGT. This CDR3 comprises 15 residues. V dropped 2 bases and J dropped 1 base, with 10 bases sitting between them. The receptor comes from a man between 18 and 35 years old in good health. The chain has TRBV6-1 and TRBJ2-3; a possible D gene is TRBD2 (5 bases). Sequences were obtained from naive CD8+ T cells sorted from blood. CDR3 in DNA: TGTGCCAGCAGTGAACCCCTCGGGGGCACAGATACGCAGTATTTT. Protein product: CASSEPLGGTDTQYF.